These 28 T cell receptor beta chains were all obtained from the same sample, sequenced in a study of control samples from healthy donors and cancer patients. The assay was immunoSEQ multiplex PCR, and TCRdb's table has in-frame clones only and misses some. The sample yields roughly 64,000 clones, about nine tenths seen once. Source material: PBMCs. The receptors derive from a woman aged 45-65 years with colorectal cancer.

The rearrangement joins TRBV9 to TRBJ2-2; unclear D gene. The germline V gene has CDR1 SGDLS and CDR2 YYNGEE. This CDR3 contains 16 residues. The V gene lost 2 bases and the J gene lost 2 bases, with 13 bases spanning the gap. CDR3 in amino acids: CASSVGQESNTGELFF. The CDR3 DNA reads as TGTGCCAGCAGCGTCGGCCAGGAATCAAACACCGGGGAGCTGTTTTTT.

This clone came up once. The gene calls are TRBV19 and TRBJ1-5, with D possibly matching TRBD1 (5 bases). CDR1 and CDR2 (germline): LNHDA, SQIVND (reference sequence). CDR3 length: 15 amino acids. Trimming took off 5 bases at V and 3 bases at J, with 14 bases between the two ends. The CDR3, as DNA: TGTGCCAGTAGTCGGGACCGTGGACTCAATCAGCCCCAGCATTTT. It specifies CASSRDRGLNQPQHF.

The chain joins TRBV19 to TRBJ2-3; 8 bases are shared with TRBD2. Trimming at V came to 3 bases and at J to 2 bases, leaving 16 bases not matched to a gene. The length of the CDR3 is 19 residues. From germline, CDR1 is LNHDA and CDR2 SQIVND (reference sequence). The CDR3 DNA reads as TGTGCCAGTAGTATTTTCTTTAATCTGCGGGAGGTTTACACAGATACGCAGTATTTT. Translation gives CASSIFFNLREVYTDTQYF.

Here the CDR3 reads CASSLEGQGLGKTEAFF. The CDR3 coding sequence is TGTGCCAGCAGCTTAGAGGGACAGGGGTTGGGAAAAACTGAAGCTTTCTTT. This rearrangement joins TRBV7-6 to TRBJ1-1; 10 bases fit TRBD1. Trimming cost V 1 base and J 5 bases; bases outside gene matches: 10. The CDR3 sequence is 17 residues long. The V gene's germline CDR1 is SGHVS and CDR2 FNYEAQ. Based on the CDR3 plus reference TRBV7-6 and TRBJ1-1, the full variable domain is GAGVSQSPRYKVTKRGQDVALRCDPISGHVSLYWYRQALGQGPEFLTYFNYEAQQDKSGLPNDRFSAERPEGSISTLTIQRTEQRDSAMYRCASSLEGQGLGKTEAFFGQGTRLTVV.

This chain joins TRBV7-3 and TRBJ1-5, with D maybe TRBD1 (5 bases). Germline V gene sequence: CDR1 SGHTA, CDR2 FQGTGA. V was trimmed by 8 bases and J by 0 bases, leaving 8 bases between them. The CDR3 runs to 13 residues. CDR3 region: CASYRFSNQPQHF. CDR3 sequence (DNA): TGTGCCAGCTACAGGTTTAGCAATCAGCCCCAGCATTTT.

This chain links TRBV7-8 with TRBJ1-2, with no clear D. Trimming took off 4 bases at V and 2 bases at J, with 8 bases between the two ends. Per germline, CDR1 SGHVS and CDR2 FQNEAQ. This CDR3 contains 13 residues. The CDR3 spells CASSSSGNYGYTF. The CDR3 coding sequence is TGTGCCAGCAGCTCCTCCGGGAACTATGGCTACACCTTC.

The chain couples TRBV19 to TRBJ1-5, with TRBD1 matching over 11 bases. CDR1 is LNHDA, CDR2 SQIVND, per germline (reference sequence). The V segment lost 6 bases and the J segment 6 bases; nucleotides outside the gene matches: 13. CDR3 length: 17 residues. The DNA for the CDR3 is TGTGCCAGTAGCCCGAGGACAGGGGGCGCCCCGGGTCAGCCCCAGCATTTT. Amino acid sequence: CASSPRTGGAPGQPQHF.

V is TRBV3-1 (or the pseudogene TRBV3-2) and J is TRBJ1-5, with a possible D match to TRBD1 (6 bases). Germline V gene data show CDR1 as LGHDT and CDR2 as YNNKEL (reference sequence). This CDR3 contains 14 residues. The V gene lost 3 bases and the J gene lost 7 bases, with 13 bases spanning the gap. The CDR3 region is CASSQDSTGQPQHF. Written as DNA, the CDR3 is TGTGCCAGCAGCCAGGACAGTACAGGGCAGCCCCAGCATTTT.

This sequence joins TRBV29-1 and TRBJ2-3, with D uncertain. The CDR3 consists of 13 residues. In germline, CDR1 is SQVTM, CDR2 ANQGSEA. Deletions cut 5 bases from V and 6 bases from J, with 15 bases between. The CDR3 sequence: CSVHSGIPDTQYF. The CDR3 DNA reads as TGCAGCGTTCACTCTGGGATTCCGGATACGCAGTATTTT.

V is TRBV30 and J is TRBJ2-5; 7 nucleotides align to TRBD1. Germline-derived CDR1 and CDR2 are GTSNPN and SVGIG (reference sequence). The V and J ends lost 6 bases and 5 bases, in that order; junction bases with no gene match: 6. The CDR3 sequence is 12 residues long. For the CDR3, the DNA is TGTGCCTGTCAGGGGGTCGGTGAGACCCAGTACTTC. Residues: CACQGVGETQYF.

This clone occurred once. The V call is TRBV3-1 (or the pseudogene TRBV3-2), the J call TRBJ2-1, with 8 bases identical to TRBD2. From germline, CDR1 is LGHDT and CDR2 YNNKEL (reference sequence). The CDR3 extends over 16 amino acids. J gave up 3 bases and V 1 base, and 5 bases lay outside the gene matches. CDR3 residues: CASSQVASGHYNEQFF. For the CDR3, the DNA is TGTGCCAGCAGCCAAGTGGCTAGCGGGCACTACAATGAGCAGTTCTTC.

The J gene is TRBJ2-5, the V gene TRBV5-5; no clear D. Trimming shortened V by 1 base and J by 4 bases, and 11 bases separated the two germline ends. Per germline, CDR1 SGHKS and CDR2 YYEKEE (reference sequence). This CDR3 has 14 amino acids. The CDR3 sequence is CASSLLPETETQYF. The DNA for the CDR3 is TGTGCCAGCAGCTTGCTCCCGGAGACAGAGACCCAGTACTTC.

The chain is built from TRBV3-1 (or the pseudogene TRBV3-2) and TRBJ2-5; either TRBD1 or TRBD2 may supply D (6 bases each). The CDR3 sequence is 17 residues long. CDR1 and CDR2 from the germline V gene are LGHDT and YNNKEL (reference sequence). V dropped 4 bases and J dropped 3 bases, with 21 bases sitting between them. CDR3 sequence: CASSPRGTSALKETQYF. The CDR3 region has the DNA TGTGCCAGCAGCCCCCGGGGGACAAGTGCCCTTAAAGAGACCCAGTACTTC.

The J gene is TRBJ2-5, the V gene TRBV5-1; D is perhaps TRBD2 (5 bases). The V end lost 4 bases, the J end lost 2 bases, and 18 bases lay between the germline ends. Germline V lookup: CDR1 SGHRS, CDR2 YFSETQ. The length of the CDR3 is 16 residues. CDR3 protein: CASSPHRLPSQETQYF. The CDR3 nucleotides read TGCGCCAGCAGCCCACACCGACTACCCTCACAAGAGACCCAGTACTTC.

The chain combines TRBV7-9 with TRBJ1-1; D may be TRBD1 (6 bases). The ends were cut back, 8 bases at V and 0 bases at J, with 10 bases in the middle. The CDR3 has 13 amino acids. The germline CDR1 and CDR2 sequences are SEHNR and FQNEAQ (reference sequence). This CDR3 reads CASGRTVNTEAFF. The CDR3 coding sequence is TGTGCCAGCGGGCGGACAGTGAACACTGAAGCTTTCTTT.

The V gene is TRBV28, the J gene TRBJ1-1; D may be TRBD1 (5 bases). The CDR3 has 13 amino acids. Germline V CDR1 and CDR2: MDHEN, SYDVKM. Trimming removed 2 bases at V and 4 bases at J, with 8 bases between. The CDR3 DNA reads TGTGCCAGCAGTTTAGTGGGGGGCACTGAAGCTTTCTTT. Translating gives CASSLVGGTEAFF.

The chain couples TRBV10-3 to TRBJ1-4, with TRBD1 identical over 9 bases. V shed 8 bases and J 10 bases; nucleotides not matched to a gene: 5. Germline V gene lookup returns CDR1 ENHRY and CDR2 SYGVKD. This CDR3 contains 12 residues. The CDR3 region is CAIGGTGTKLFF. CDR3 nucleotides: TGTGCCATCGGGGGGACAGGGACAAAACTGTTTTTT.

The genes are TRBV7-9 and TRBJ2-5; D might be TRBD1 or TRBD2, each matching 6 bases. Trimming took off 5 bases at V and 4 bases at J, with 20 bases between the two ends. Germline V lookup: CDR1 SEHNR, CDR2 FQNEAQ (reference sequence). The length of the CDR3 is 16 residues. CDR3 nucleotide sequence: TGTGCCAGCAGCCTGGGGGGTGGGGGCGGCCCAGAGACCCAGTACTTC. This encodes CASSLGGGGGPETQYF.

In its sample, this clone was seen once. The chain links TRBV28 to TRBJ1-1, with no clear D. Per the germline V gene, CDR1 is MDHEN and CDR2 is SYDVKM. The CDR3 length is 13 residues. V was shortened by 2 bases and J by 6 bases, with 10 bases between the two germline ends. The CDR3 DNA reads TGTGCCAGCAGTTTACTTTACAGCGCTGAAGCTTTCTTT. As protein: CASSLLYSAEAFF.

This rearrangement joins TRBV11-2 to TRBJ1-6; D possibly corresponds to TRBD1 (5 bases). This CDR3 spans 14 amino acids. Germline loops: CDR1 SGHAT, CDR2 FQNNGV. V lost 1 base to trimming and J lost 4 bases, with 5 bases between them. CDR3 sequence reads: CASSLGTYNSPLHF. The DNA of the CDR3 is TGTGCCAGCAGCTTAGGGACATATAATTCACCCCTCCACTTT.

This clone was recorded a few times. CDR3 protein: CASSGSGGRNTEAFF. CDR3 sequence (DNA): TGTGCCAGCAGCGGCTCAGGGGGCAGGAACACTGAAGCTTTCTTT. The chain joins TRBV5-4 to TRBJ1-1, with 8 bases matching TRBD1. Germline CDR1 SGHNT, CDR2 YYREEE (reference sequence). The V and J ends lost 4 bases and 1 base, in that order; junction bases with no gene match: 6. The CDR3 is 15 residues long.

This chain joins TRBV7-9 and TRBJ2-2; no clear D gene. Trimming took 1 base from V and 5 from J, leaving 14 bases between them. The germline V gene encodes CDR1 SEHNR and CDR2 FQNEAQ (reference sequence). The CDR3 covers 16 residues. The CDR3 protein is CASSLGRGRRTGELFF. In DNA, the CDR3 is TGTGCCAGCAGCTTAGGACGAGGAAGGCGGACCGGGGAGCTGTTTTTT. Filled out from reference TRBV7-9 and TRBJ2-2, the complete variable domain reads DTGVSQNPRHKITKRGQNVTFRCDPISEHNRLYWYRQTLGQGPEFLTYFQNEAQLEKSRLLSDRFSAERPKGSFSTLEIQRTEQGDSAMYLCASSLGRGRRTGELFFGEGSRLTVL.

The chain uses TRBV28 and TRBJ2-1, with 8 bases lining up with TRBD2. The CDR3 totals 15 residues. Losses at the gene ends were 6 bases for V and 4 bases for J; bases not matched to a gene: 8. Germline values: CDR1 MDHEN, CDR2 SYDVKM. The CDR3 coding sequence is TGTGCCAGCAGCCGAGCCGGGACTAGATACAATGAGCAGTTCTTC. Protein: CASSRAGTRYNEQFF.

This CDR3 reads CASSLGPGGGEQYF. The CDR3, as DNA: TGTGCCAGCAGTTTAGGCCCAGGGGGCGGCGAGCAGTACTTC. The chain recombines TRBV25-1 with TRBJ2-7; 8 bases line up with TRBD1. Germline V CDR1 and CDR2: MGHDK, SYGVNS. This CDR3 comprises 14 residues. Germline trimming cut 5 bases from V and 6 bases from J; bases unmatched to any gene: 9.

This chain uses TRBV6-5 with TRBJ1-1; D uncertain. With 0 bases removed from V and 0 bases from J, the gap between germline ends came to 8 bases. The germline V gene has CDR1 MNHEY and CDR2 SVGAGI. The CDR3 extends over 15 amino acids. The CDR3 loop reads CASSYSRQMNTEAFF. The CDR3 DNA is TGTGCCAGCAGTTACTCGAGGCAGATGAACACTGAAGCTTTCTTT.

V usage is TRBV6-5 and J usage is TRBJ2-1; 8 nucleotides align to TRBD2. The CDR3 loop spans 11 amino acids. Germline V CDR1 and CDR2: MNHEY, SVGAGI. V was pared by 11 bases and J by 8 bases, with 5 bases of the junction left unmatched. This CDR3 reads CAATGGYEQFF. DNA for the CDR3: TGTGCCGCGACGGGAGGGTATGAGCAGTTCTTC.

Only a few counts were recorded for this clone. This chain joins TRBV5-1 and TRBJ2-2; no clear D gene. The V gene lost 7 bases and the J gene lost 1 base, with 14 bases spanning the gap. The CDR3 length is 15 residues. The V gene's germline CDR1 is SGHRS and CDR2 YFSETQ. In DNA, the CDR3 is TGCGCCAGCTCATACAATGGGGAGAACACCGGGGAGCTGTTTTTT. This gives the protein CASSYNGENTGELFF.

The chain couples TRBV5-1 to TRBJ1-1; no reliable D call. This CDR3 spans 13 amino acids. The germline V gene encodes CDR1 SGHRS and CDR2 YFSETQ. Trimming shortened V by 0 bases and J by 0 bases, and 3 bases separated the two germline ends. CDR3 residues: CASSLDMNTEAFF. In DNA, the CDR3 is TGCGCCAGCAGCTTGGACATGAACACTGAAGCTTTCTTT.